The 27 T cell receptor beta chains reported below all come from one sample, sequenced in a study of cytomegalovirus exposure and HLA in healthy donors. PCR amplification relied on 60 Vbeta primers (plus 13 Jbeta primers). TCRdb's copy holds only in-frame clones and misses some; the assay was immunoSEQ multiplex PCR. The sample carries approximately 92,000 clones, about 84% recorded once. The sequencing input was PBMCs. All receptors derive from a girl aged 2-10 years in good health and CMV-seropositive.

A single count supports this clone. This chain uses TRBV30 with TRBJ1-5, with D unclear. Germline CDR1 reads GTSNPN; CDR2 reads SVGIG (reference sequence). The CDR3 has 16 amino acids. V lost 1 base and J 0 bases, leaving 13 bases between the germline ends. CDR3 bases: TGTGCCTGGAGTGAGACTAGTGGATATAGCAATCAGCCCCAGCATTTT. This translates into CAWSETSGYSNQPQHF.

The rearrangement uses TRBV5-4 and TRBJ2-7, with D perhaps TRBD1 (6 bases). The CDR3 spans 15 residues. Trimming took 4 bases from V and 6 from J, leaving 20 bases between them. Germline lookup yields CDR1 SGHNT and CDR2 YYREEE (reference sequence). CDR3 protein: CASSGGQPKFSEQYF. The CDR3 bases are TGTGCCAGCAGCGGAGGACAGCCTAAATTCAGCGAGCAGTACTTC.

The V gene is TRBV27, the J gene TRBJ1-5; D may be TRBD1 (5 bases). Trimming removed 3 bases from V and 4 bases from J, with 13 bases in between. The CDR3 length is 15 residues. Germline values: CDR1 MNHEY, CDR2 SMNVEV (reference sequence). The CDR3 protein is CASSLTPGGNQPQHF. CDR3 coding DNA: TGTGCCAGCAGTTTGACTCCGGGGGGGAATCAGCCCCAGCATTTT.

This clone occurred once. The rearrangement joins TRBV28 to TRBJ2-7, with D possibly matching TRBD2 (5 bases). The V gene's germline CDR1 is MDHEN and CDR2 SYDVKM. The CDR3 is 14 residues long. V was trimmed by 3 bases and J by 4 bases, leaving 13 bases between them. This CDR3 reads CASSFEGKGYEQYF. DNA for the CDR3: TGTGCCAGCAGTTTCGAGGGAAAAGGTTACGAGCAGTACTTC.

The DNA of the CDR3 is TGTGCCAGCAGTTTACAGGGGCTGAACACTGAAGCTTTCTTT. It translates to CASSLQGLNTEAFF. The chain joins TRBV27 to TRBJ1-1; possible D gene TRBD1, 6 bases. The ends were cut back, 2 bases at V and 0 bases at J, with 7 bases in the middle. Germline loops: CDR1 MNHEY, CDR2 SMNVEV (reference sequence). The CDR3 runs 14 residues.

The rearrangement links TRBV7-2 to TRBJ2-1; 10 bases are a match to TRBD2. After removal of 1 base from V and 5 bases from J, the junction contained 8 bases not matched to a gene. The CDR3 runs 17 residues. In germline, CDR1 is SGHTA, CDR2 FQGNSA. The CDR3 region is CASSLVGGLAGDNEQFF. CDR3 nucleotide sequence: TGTGCCAGCAGCTTAGTCGGGGGGCTAGCGGGAGACAATGAGCAGTTCTTC.

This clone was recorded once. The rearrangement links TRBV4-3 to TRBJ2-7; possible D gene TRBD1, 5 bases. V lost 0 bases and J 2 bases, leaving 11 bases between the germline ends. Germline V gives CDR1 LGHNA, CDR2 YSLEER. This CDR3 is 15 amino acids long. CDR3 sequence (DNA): TGCGCCAGCAGCCAAGATGGAACAGGCCCCTACGAGCAGTACTTC. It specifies CASSQDGTGPYEQYF.

CDR3 sequence: CASRTGNVEAFF. The DNA of the CDR3 is TGTGCCAGTCGGACAGGAAACGTTGAAGCTTTCTTT. The J gene is TRBJ1-1, the V gene TRBV19; 7 nucleotides match TRBD1. Germline CDR1 LNHDA, CDR2 SQIVND (reference sequence). The CDR3 contains 12 residues. The V segment lost 8 bases and the J segment 7 bases; nucleotides outside the gene matches: 7.

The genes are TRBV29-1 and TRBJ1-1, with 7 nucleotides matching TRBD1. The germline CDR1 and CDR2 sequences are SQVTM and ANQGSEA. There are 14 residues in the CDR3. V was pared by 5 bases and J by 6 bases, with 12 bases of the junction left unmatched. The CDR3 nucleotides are TGCAGCGTTAAATGGGGGACAGTGAAGGCTGAAGCTTTCTTT. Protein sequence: CSVKWGTVKAEAFF.

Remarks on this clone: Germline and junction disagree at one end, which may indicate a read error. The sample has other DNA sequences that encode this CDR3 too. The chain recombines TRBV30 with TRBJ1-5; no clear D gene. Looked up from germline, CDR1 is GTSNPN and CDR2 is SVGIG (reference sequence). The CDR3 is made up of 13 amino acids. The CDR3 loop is CAWSVNGNQPQHF. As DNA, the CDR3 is TGCGCCTGGAGTGTCAATGGCAATCAGCCCCAGCATTTT.

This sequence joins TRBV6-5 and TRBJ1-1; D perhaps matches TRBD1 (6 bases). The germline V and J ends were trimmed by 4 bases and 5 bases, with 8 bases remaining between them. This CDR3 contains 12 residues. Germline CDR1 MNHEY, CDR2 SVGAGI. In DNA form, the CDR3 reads TGTGCCAGCAGTTTTAGGGGGACTGAAGCTTTCTTT. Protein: CASSFRGTEAFF.

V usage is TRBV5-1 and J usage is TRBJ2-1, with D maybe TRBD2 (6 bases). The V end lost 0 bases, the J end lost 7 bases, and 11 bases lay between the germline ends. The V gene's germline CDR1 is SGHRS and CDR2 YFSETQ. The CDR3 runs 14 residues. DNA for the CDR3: TGCGCCAGCAGCTTGGGACTAGTCCCAAATGAGCAGTTCTTC. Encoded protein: CASSLGLVPNEQFF.

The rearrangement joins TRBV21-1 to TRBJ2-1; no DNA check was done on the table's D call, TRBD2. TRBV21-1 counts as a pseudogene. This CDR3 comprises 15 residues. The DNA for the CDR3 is TGTGCCAGCAACAAGTCCTTGAGCTCCTACAATGAGCAGTTCTTC. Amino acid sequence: CASNKSLSSYNEQFF.

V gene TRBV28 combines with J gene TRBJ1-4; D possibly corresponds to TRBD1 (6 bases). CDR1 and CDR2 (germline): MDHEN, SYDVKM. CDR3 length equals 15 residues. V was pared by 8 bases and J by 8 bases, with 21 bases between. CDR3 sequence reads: CASSPLDSWREKLFF. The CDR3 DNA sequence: TGTGCCAGCTCCCCCCTGGACAGTTGGCGGGAAAAACTGTTTTTT.

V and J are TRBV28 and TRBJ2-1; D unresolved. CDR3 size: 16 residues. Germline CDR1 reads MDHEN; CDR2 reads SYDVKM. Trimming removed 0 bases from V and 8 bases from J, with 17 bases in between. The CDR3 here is CASSLWRNANWDEQFF. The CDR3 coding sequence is TGTGCCAGCAGTTTATGGCGGAACGCAAACTGGGATGAGCAGTTCTTC. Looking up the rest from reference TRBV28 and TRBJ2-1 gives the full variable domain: DVKVTQSSRYLVKRTGEKVFLECVQDMDHENMFWYRQDPGLGLRLIYFSYDVKMKEKGDIPEGYSVSREKKERFSLILESASTNQTSMYLCASSLWRNANWDEQFFGPGTRLTVL.

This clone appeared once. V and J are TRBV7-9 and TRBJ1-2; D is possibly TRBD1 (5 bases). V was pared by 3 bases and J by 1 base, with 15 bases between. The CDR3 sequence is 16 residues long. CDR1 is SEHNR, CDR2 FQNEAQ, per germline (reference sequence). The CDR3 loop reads CASSLSTGTGNYGYTF. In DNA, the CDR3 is TGTGCCAGCAGCTTGAGCACCGGGACTGGTAACTATGGCTACACCTTC.

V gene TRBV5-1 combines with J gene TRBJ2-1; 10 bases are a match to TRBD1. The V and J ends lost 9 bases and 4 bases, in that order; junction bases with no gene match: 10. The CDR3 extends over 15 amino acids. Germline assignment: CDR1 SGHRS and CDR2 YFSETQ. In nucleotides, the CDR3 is TGCGCCACCTCCCCTGGGGACAGGGGTTACAATGAGCAGTTCTTC. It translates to CATSPGDRGYNEQFF.

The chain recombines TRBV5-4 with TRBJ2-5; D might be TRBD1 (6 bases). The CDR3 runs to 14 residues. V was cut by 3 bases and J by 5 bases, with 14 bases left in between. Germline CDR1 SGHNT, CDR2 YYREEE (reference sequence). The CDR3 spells CASSSRGSSETQYF. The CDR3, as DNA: TGTGCCAGCAGCTCTAGGGGGAGTTCCGAGACCCAGTACTTC.

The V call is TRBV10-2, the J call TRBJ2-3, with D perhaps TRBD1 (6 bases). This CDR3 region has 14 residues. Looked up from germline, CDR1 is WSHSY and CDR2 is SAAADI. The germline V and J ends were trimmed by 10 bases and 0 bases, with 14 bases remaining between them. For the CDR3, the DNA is TGCGCCACCAAGACAGGAGCTAGCACAGATACGCAGTATTTT. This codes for CATKTGASTDTQYF.

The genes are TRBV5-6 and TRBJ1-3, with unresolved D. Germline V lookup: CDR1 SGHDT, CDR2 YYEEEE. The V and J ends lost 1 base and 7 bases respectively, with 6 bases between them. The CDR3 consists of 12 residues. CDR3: CASSLRRNTIYF. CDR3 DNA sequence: TGTGCCAGCAGCTTGCGGCGGAACACCATATATTTT.

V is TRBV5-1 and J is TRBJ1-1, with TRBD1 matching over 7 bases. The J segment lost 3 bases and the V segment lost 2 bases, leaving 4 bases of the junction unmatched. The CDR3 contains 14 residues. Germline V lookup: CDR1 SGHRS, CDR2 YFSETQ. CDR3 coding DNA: TGCGCCAGCAGCTTTAGACAGGGATACACTGAAGCTTTCTTT. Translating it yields CASSFRQGYTEAFF.

Here the CDR3 DNA reads TGCAGCGTTTCCATTACAGGGAACACTGAAGCTTTCTTT. As protein: CSVSITGNTEAFF. The chain links TRBV29-1 to TRBJ1-1; D is possibly TRBD1 (5 bases). Trimming cost V 5 bases and J 1 base, with 11 bases left between them. Germline-derived CDR1 and CDR2 are SQVTM and ANQGSEA. This CDR3 spans 13 amino acids.

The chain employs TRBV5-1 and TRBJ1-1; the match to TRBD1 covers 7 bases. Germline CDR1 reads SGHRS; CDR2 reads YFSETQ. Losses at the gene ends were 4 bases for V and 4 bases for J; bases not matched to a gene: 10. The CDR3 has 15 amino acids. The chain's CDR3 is CASSRSSDRATEAFF. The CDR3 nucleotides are TGCGCCAGCAGCCGATCCTCCGACAGGGCCACTGAAGCTTTCTTT.

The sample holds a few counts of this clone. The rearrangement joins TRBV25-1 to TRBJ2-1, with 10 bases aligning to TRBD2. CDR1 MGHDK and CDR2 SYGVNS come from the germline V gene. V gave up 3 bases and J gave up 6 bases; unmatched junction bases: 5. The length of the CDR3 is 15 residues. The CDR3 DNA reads TGTGCCAGCAGTGACCCTAGCGGGAGTCCCAATGAGCAGTTCTTC. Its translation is CASSDPSGSPNEQFF.

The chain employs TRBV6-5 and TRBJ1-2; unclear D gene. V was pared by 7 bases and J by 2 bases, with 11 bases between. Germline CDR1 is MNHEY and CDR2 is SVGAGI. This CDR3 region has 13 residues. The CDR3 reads CASNGGVNYGYTF. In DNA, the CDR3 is TGTGCCAGCAACGGAGGTGTCAACTATGGCTACACCTTC.

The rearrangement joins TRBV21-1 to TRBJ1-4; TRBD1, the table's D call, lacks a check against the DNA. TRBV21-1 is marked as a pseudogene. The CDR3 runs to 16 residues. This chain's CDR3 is CASSKRFGTGDEKLFF. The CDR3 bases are TGTGCCAGCAGCAAAAGGTTTGGGACAGGGGATGAAAAACTGTTTTTT.

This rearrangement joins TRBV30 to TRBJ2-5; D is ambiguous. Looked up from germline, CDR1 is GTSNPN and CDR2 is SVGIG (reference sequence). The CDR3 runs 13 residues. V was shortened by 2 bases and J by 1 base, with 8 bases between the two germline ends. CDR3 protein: CAWSMQVQETQYF. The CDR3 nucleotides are TGTGCCTGGAGTATGCAGGTCCAAGAGACCCAGTACTTC.